The clone carrying this TCR beta chain was seen a handful of times. Its specificity is not known. This CDR3 has 14 amino acids. Germline-derived CDR1 and CDR2 are SNHLY and FYNNEI. With 9 bases clipped from V and 2 bases from J, the junction kept 6 bases outside the gene matches. This entry comes from a study of CD8 T cells in ankylosing spondylitis. Broader study findings: In ankylosing spondylitis blood, a motif of about eight highly homologous TCR beta variants appeared characteristic. According to the report, clones linked to the disease were significantly enriched in matched synovial fluid samples taken from ankylosing spondylitis patients. In the blood and synovial fluid of reactive arthritis, some motif variants had been previously reported.

Each TCR beta library was made by quantitative 5'-RACE that incorporated molecular barcodes. From the 5' RACE reads, TCRdb called clonotypes with MiXCR, one entry per CDR3 protein. The profile shows roughly 130,000 distinct CDR3 sequences, roughly an eighth of them singletons. The sequence came from a female donor with ankylosing spondylitis or in good health (not recorded which). The chain is built from TRBV2 and TRBJ2-2, with 7 bases identical to TRBD1. The sequencing sample was made of blood, either unsorted or a sorted T cell fraction (not recorded which). The CDR3 loop is CASARQGNTGELFF. The DNA for the CDR3 is TGTGCCAGTGCGAGACAGGGTAACACCGGGGAGCTGTTTTTT.